This T cell receptor beta chain emerged from a study of T cell changes during pregnancy in multiple sclerosis. Sequencing used immunoSEQ multiplex PCR; TCRdb keeps in-frame clones, though not all of them. The table shows roughly 100,000 clones, with under 95% occurring only once. Germline loops: CDR1 SGHTA, CDR2 FQGNSA. The CDR3 covers 13 residues. Trimming took 8 bases from V and 5 from J, leaving 13 bases between them. This sequence was found in a female donor with multiple sclerosis, enrolled in a pregnancy study. The V gene is TRBV7-2, the J gene TRBJ1-3; D uncertain. Here the sequenced sample was peripheral blood, taken after pregnancy. As DNA, the CDR3 is TGTGCCAGCGGGGTCGGGAACCGAAACACCATATATTTT. Amino acids: CASGVGNRNTIYF.